Described below is a single T cell receptor (beta chain) sequence and its context. The antigen remains undetermined. This specimen belongs to a study of shared clonotypes between healthy human individuals. About the research overall: Per donor, three plates held CD4 naive cells, three held CD4 memory, two held CD8 naive and one held CD8 memory. General study points: Larger richness was generally estimated for naive than memory subsets. Only blood was sampled; tissue repertoires likely differ. Non-shared clonotypes were found to have lower generation probabilities than the clonotypes that were shared by all four of the sorted-subset donors.

The V gene's germline CDR1 is MDHEN and CDR2 SYDVKM. With 10 bases removed from V and 5 bases from J, the gap between germline ends came to 17 bases. CDR3 length: 13 residues. Generated by immunoSEQ multiplex PCR, the TCRdb table keeps only in-frame clones and is missing some. The sample shows approximately 530,000 clones, 90% to 97% of them seen only once. The clonotype originates from a woman aged 30 to 39 in good health. This rearrangement joins TRBV28 to TRBJ1-2; D gene uncertain. The sample taken for sequencing was naive CD4+ T cells sorted from blood. The sample's subset: CD45RA+ positively selected. CDR3 loop: CAIRRGSDYGYTF. CDR3 sequence (DNA): TGTGCCATCCGGAGAGGTTCCGATTATGGCTACACCTTC.